Listed below are T cell receptor beta chains from one sample, sequenced in a study of PD-1 blockade in classical Hodgkin lymphoma. Some clones are missing from TCRdb's copy, which holds only in-frame ones; the method was immunoSEQ multiplex PCR. The sample carries tens of thousands of clones, approximately 90% recorded once. The sequenced material came from CD4+ T cells from blood. These receptors were collected from a human donor with classical Hodgkin lymphoma. Each CDR3 is given with its conserved first and last residue. D genes are given only for firm matches. Clone size is shown for a subset of rows, as once, few, many or a class of expanded clone.

j_gene: TRBJ2-5; v_gene: TRBV28; abundance: -; d_gene: -; CDR3aa: CASKTAQETQYF
j_gene: TRBJ2-4; v_gene: TRBV2; abundance: -; d_gene: -; CDR3aa: CASITTGSGQYF
j_gene: TRBJ2-6; v_gene: TRBV5-6; abundance: -; d_gene: -; CDR3aa: CASSYRLHSGANVLTF
j_gene: TRBJ2-3; v_gene: TRBV5-1; abundance: -; d_gene: TRBD1; CDR3aa: CASSLSGQGVTDTQYF
j_gene: TRBJ1-2; v_gene: TRBV23-1; abundance: once; d_gene: TRBD1; CDR3aa: CASSQSSGTGCGYTF
j_gene: TRBJ1-5; v_gene: TRBV15; abundance: -; d_gene: -; CDR3aa: CATSRASIGQPQHF
j_gene: TRBJ1-1; v_gene: TRBV29-1; abundance: -; d_gene: -; CDR3aa: CSVGTKGLTTEAFF
j_gene: TRBJ1-2; v_gene: TRBV4-1; abundance: -; d_gene: TRBD1; CDR3aa: CASSQPPGQGMGYTF
j_gene: TRBJ1-5; v_gene: TRBV19; abundance: -; d_gene: -; CDR3aa: CASRGQIGNQPQHF
j_gene: TRBJ1-1; v_gene: TRBV19; abundance: -; d_gene: -; CDR3aa: CASSGSLNTEAFF
j_gene: TRBJ1-1; v_gene: TRBV19; abundance: -; d_gene: TRBD1; CDR3aa: CASSGLRGEDTEAFF
j_gene: TRBJ1-5; v_gene: TRBV28; abundance: -; d_gene: -; CDR3aa: CASSFISNQPQHF
j_gene: TRBJ1-1; v_gene: TRBV30; abundance: -; d_gene: TRBD1; CDR3aa: CAWNRGRVAFF
j_gene: TRBJ1-4; v_gene: TRBV7-8; abundance: -; d_gene: TRBD1; CDR3aa: CASSSIRGSERDRGYNEKLFF
j_gene: TRBJ1-5; v_gene: TRBV6-6; abundance: -; d_gene: -; CDR3aa: CASSSSTGNQPQHF
j_gene: TRBJ2-1; v_gene: TRBV9; abundance: -; d_gene: TRBD1; CDR3aa: CASSKRGQRSYNEQFF
j_gene: TRBJ2-4; v_gene: TRBV5-1; abundance: -; d_gene: -; CDR3aa: CASSRGTPDIQYF
j_gene: TRBJ2-3; v_gene: TRBV18; abundance: -; d_gene: -; CDR3aa: CASSPYGSSTDTQYF
j_gene: TRBJ2-1; v_gene: TRBV28; abundance: -; d_gene: -; CDR3aa: CASSLWSSNEQFF
j_gene: TRBJ1-5; v_gene: TRBV5-5; abundance: -; d_gene: -; CDR3aa: CASSAGGQPQHF
j_gene: TRBJ2-1; v_gene: TRBV28; abundance: few; d_gene: -; CDR3aa: CASSPGTNNEQFF
j_gene: TRBJ1-3; v_gene: TRBV11-3; abundance: -; d_gene: -; CDR3aa: CASSLLSRNTIYF
j_gene: TRBJ1-2; v_gene: TRBV4-1; abundance: few; d_gene: TRBD1; CDR3aa: CASSHPDRPSKGYTF
j_gene: TRBJ1-2; v_gene: TRBV5-4; abundance: -; d_gene: -; CDR3aa: CASSLDGGGYTF
j_gene: TRBJ1-3; v_gene: TRBV5-5; abundance: -; d_gene: -; CDR3aa: CASSLGSSGNTIYF
j_gene: TRBJ2-1; v_gene: TRBV5-8; abundance: -; d_gene: -; CDR3aa: CASPSQRMSSYNEQFF
j_gene: TRBJ1-5; v_gene: TRBV5-8; abundance: -; d_gene: -; CDR3aa: CASSVSGPQPQHF
j_gene: TRBJ2-1; v_gene: TRBV4-1; abundance: -; d_gene: TRBD2; CDR3aa: CASRMGGTSGSYEQFF
j_gene: TRBJ1-5; v_gene: TRBV7-2; abundance: -; d_gene: -; CDR3aa: CASSLNGVRNQPQHF
j_gene: TRBJ2-5; v_gene: TRBV7-9; abundance: -; d_gene: -; CDR3aa: CASSLVGGLETQYF
j_gene: TRBJ1-1; v_gene: TRBV7-6; abundance: -; d_gene: -; CDR3aa: CASSSLGPREAFF
j_gene: TRBJ2-1; v_gene: TRBV28; abundance: -; d_gene: TRBD2; CDR3aa: CASSLLPPSGRSNEQFF
j_gene: TRBJ1-2; v_gene: TRBV5-4; abundance: -; d_gene: -; CDR3aa: CASSLRSGPNYGYTF
j_gene: TRBJ2-1; v_gene: TRBV11-2; abundance: -; d_gene: -; CDR3aa: CASSLVSGKVNEQFF
j_gene: TRBJ1-1; v_gene: TRBV11-3; abundance: once; d_gene: -; CDR3aa: CASSFRGRDTEAFF
j_gene: TRBJ1-1; v_gene: TRBV5-1; abundance: -; d_gene: -; CDR3aa: CASSLQGGNTEAFF
j_gene: TRBJ2-2; v_gene: TRBV7-3; abundance: -; d_gene: -; CDR3aa: CASSLNFGTNTGELFF
j_gene: TRBJ2-7; v_gene: TRBV5-6; abundance: -; d_gene: -; CDR3aa: CASSLASTVSYEQYF
j_gene: TRBJ1-4; v_gene: TRBV28; abundance: -; d_gene: -; CDR3aa: CASARPGGDNEKLFF
j_gene: TRBJ2-3; v_gene: TRBV5-1; abundance: -; d_gene: TRBD2; CDR3aa: CASSLRGGFLDTQYF
j_gene: TRBJ1-1; v_gene: TRBV29-1; abundance: -; d_gene: -; CDR3aa: CSVGRGNTEAFF
j_gene: TRBJ2-7; v_gene: TRBV15; abundance: -; d_gene: -; CDR3aa: CATSRDGGPYEQYF
j_gene: TRBJ2-5; v_gene: TRBV5-1; abundance: -; d_gene: -; CDR3aa: CASSWRGEQETQYF
j_gene: TRBJ1-2; v_gene: TRBV27; abundance: -; d_gene: -; CDR3aa: CASSSRGDIGYTF
j_gene: TRBJ1-1; v_gene: TRBV7-9; abundance: -; d_gene: TRBD1; CDR3aa: CASSLGPGGGAFF
j_gene: TRBJ1-1; v_gene: TRBV28; abundance: -; d_gene: -; CDR3aa: CASSLRVAEAFF
j_gene: TRBJ2-2; v_gene: TRBV7-2; abundance: -; d_gene: TRBD1; CDR3aa: CASSLVRTGGGAKAGELFF
j_gene: TRBJ2-7; v_gene: TRBV5-4; abundance: -; d_gene: TRBD2; CDR3aa: CASSSRLAGRYEQYF
j_gene: TRBJ1-1; v_gene: TRBV9; abundance: -; d_gene: -; CDR3aa: CASGGAGTEAFF
j_gene: TRBJ2-5; v_gene: TRBV6-5; abundance: -; d_gene: -; CDR3aa: CASSLQGSETQYF
j_gene: TRBJ2-5; v_gene: TRBV18; abundance: -; d_gene: -; CDR3aa: CASSRKGGETQYF
j_gene: TRBJ2-3; v_gene: TRBV5-4; abundance: once; d_gene: TRBD2; CDR3aa: CASSSTSGRTDTQYF
j_gene: TRBJ2-1; v_gene: TRBV28; abundance: once; d_gene: -; CDR3aa: CASTSAGHRESYNEQFF